These 22 T cell receptor beta chains originate from one sample sequenced in a study of Ad26.COV2.S vaccination and SARS-CoV-2 variants. Generated by immunoSEQ multiplex PCR, the TCRdb table keeps only in-frame clones and is missing some. The sample consists of 300,000 to 450,000 clones, about 90% of them appearing once. The specimen was peripheral blood, collected after recovery from COVID-19. The receptors stem from a human donor who had recovered from COVID-19.

The V gene is TRBV4-3, the J gene TRBJ1-5; the D gene is possibly TRBD1 (5 bases). Germline V CDR1 and CDR2: LGHNA, YSLEER. There are 16 residues in the CDR3. Trimming took off 0 bases at V and 7 bases at J, with 16 bases between the two ends. CDR3 loop: CASSQDSGGSGQPQHF. The CDR3 DNA sequence: TGCGCCAGCAGCCAAGATAGTGGGGGGTCGGGCCAGCCCCAGCATTTT.

The sample holds one count of this clone. The V gene is TRBV2, the J gene TRBJ2-7, with D unresolved. V was pared by 6 bases and J by 6 bases, with 9 bases between. The germline V gene has CDR1 SNHLY and CDR2 FYNNEI. This CDR3 has 11 amino acids. CDR3 protein: CASSQSVEQYF. The CDR3 region has the DNA TGTGCCAGCAGCCAGAGTGTCGAGCAGTACTTC.

This sequence joins TRBV7-2 and TRBJ1-6; D call uncertain. This CDR3 has 14 amino acids. Trimming took 4 bases from V and 7 from J, leaving 11 bases between them. CDR1 and CDR2 (germline): SGHTA, FQGNSA. The CDR3 sequence is CASSSIFVNSPLHF. CDR3 nucleotides: TGTGCCAGCAGCTCGATCTTTGTAAATTCACCCCTCCACTTT.

The rearrangement uses TRBV7-9 and TRBJ1-1; a possible D gene is TRBD1 (5 bases). Trimming took off 5 bases at V and 4 bases at J, with 20 bases between the two ends. Germline lookup yields CDR1 SEHNR and CDR2 FQNEAQ (reference sequence). This CDR3 region has 16 residues. The CDR3, as DNA: TGTGCCAGCAGCGAGAATGGGGCAGGGCGGGCCACTGAAGCTTTCTTT. Encoded protein: CASSENGAGRATEAFF.

Regarding this clone: The junction differs from germline at one of its ends, possibly a read error. V and J are TRBV7-7 and TRBJ2-3, with 7 nucleotides matching TRBD1. The CDR3 has 13 residues. Looked up from germline, CDR1 is SSHAT and CDR2 is FNYEAQ (reference sequence). The CDR3 region is CASSFDRVDTQYF. The CDR3 DNA follows: TGTGCTAGCAGCTTTGACAGGGTGGATACGCAGTATTTT.

The rearrangement joins TRBV5-6 to TRBJ2-7, with D possibly matching TRBD1 (6 bases). Germline V lookup: CDR1 SGHDT, CDR2 YYEEEE. V was shortened by 3 bases and J by 2 bases, with 15 bases between the two germline ends. The CDR3 sequence is 15 residues long. The CDR3 here is CASSSFPGQTYEQYF. In DNA, the CDR3 is TGTGCCAGCAGCTCCTTTCCGGGACAAACCTACGAGCAGTACTTC.

The chain recombines TRBV12-3 or TRBV12-4 with TRBJ1-1; tentative D call: TRBD1 (6 bases). V lost 6 bases to trimming and J lost 5 bases, with 13 bases between them. This CDR3 contains 13 residues. CDR3 bases: TGTGCCAGCAGGATCGGACAGCCAACTGAAGCTTTCTTT. Protein product: CASRIGQPTEAFF.

This clone has only a few counts. The genes are TRBV11-2 and TRBJ1-5; TRBD1 is a possible D gene (5 bases). This CDR3 has 13 amino acids. V was shortened by 3 bases and J by 4 bases, with 7 bases between the two germline ends. Germline V CDR1 and CDR2: SGHAT, FQNNGV. The CDR3 protein is CASSLGLNQPQHF. The CDR3 region has the DNA TGTGCCAGCAGCTTGGGGCTGAATCAGCCCCAGCATTTT. The whole variable domain, filled in from reference TRBV11-2 and TRBJ1-5, reads EAGVAQSPRYKIIEKRQSVAFWCNPISGHATLYWYQQILGQGPKLLIQFQNNGVVDDSQLPKDRFSAERLKGVDSTLKIQPAKLEDSAVYLCASSLGLNQPQHFGDGTRLSIL.

The rearrangement links TRBV18 to TRBJ2-5; D is perhaps TRBD1 (6 bases). Germline CDR1 is KGHSH and CDR2 is LQKENI. This CDR3 is 16 amino acids long. The V and J ends lost 4 bases and 2 bases respectively, with 17 bases between them. CDR3 sequence reads: CASSLTGSGWQETQYF. The DNA of the CDR3 is TGTGCCAGCTCACTAACAGGGAGTGGATGGCAAGAGACCCAGTACTTC. Filled out from reference TRBV18 and TRBJ2-5, the complete variable domain reads NAGVMQNPRHLVRRRGQEARLRCSPMKGHSHVYWYRQLPEEGLKFMVYLQKENIIDESGMPKERFSAEFPKEGPSILRIQQVVRGDSAAYFCASSLTGSGWQETQYFGPGTRLLVL.

The J gene is TRBJ1-4, the V gene TRBV29-1; D may be TRBD1 (5 bases). The germline V gene has CDR1 SQVTM and CDR2 ANQGSEA. V dropped 0 bases and J dropped 15 bases, with 11 bases sitting between them. The CDR3 covers 11 residues. CDR3 amino acids: CSVEDRQGMFF. The CDR3 DNA reads TGCAGCGTTGAAGATCGGCAGGGTATGTTTTTT.

The rearrangement joins TRBV2 to TRBJ1-4; D may be TRBD1 (6 bases). Germline loops: CDR1 SNHLY, CDR2 FYNNEI. The CDR3 is 15 amino acids. With 4 bases removed from V and 2 bases from J, the gap between germline ends came to 11 bases. The CDR3 coding sequence is TGTGCCAGCAGTGCATGGACAGTTACTAATGAAAAACTGTTTTTT. It yields the protein CASSAWTVTNEKLFF.

This clone was picked up one time. The rearrangement joins TRBV6-5 to TRBJ1-2; TRBD1 aligns across 9 bases. This CDR3 is built from 13 residues. The J segment lost 8 bases and the V segment lost 5 bases, leaving 6 bases of the junction unmatched. CDR1 is MNHEY, CDR2 SVGAGI, per germline. CDR3 sequence (DNA): TGTGCCAGCAGTCAGGGACAGGGTTGGGGCTACACCTTC. This gives the protein CASSQGQGWGYTF.

The chain uses TRBV6-5 and TRBJ2-1, with 8 bases identical to TRBD1. The V gene end was trimmed by 1 base and the J gene end by 2 bases; junction bases not matched to a gene: 4. Germline lookup yields CDR1 MNHEY and CDR2 SVGAGI. The CDR3 contains 16 residues. This CDR3 reads CASSYFPGQAYNEQFF. The CDR3 region has the DNA TGTGCCAGCAGTTACTTTCCGGGACAGGCCTACAATGAGCAGTTCTTC.

The V call is TRBV19, the J call TRBJ1-2; weak D call: TRBD1 (5 bases). From germline, CDR1 is LNHDA and CDR2 SQIVND (reference sequence). The CDR3 loop spans 15 amino acids. Trimming left V 5 bases short and J 8 bases short, with 21 bases between. The CDR3 here is CASSEQTGRPGGYTF. The CDR3 DNA reads TGTGCCAGTAGTGAACAGACGGGACGTCCGGGAGGCTACACCTTC.

The rearrangement uses TRBV7-9 and TRBJ2-7, with a possible D match to TRBD2 (6 bases). Germline values: CDR1 SEHNR, CDR2 FQNEAQ (reference sequence). V dropped 5 bases and J dropped 2 bases, with 13 bases sitting between them. The CDR3 is made up of 14 amino acids. CDR3 protein: CASSLSGVTYEQYF. CDR3 DNA sequence: TGTGCCAGCAGCCTTTCGGGAGTTACCTACGAGCAGTACTTC.

The CDR3 sequence is CASSRTGLINEQFF. CDR3 nucleotides: TGTGCCAGCAGCCGGACAGGGTTAATCAATGAGCAGTTCTTC. The chain has TRBV5-6 and TRBJ2-1, with 8 bases identical to TRBD1. The trim removed 4 bases at V and 6 bases at J, leaving 6 bases unmatched. CDR1 and CDR2 from the germline V gene are SGHDT and YYEEEE. The CDR3 totals 14 residues.

This clone is a singleton in its sample. This chain joins TRBV14 and TRBJ1-1, with 9 positions matching TRBD1. The V and J ends lost 6 bases and 3 bases, in that order; junction bases with no gene match: 8. The germline CDR1 and CDR2 sequences are SGHDN and FVKESK. The CDR3 is 15 residues long. The CDR3 protein is CASRPLQGAYTEAFF. DNA of the CDR3: TGTGCCAGCAGGCCACTACAGGGGGCGTACACTGAAGCTTTCTTT. The variable domain in full, completed from reference TRBV14 and TRBJ1-1, reads EAGVTQFPSHSVIEKGQTVTLRCDPISGHDNLYWYRRVMGKEIKFLLHFVKESKQDESGMPNNRFLAERTGGTYSTLKVQPAELEDSGVYFCASRPLQGAYTEAFFGQGTRLTVV.

This sequence joins TRBV6-2 or TRBV6-3 and TRBJ1-1; the D gene is possibly TRBD1 (5 bases). V lost 0 bases, J lost 1 base, and 9 bases lay in between. From germline, CDR1 is MNHEY and CDR2 SVGEGT. The CDR3 covers 15 residues. This CDR3 reads CASSYSRGGNTEAFF. The CDR3 DNA reads TGTGCCAGCAGTTACTCTAGGGGTGGGAACACTGAAGCTTTCTTT.

The chain couples TRBV9 to TRBJ1-3; 7 bases are shared with TRBD1. J was trimmed by 0 bases and V by 0 bases; bases with no gene match: 6. Germline values: CDR1 SGDLS, CDR2 YYNGEE. The CDR3 length is 17 residues. CDR3 in DNA: TGTGCCAGCAGCGTAGCAACAGGGGAAGCCTCTGGAAACACCATATATTTT. This encodes CASSVATGEASGNTIYF.

This chain uses TRBV5-1 with TRBJ2-1; 8 bases fit TRBD2. The CDR3 has 15 amino acids. CDR1 and CDR2 from the germline V gene are SGHRS and YFSETQ. V gave up 1 base and J gave up 3 bases; unmatched junction bases: 3. The CDR3 loop is CASSLTGTSYNEQFF. In nucleotides, the CDR3 is TGCGCCAGCAGCTTGACCGGGACTAGCTACAATGAGCAGTTCTTC.

This chain joins TRBV5-5 and TRBJ2-5; 8 bases are a match to TRBD1. Germline V lookup: CDR1 SGHKS, CDR2 YYEKEE (reference sequence). The ends lost 3 bases at V and 5 bases at J; junction bases unmatched: 12. This CDR3 is built from 16 residues. The CDR3 region is CASSSVGQGASETQYF. DNA of the CDR3: TGTGCCAGCAGCTCGGTAGGACAGGGCGCGTCGGAGACCCAGTACTTC.

The CDR3 region has the DNA TGTGCCAGCAGCTTTTCCCCGGGACTAGCGGGGGGGAGCACCGGGGAGCTGTTTTTT. This encodes CASSFSPGLAGGSTGELFF. The rearrangement joins TRBV5-4 to TRBJ2-2; TRBD2 agrees at 16 bases. Per germline, CDR1 SGHNT and CDR2 YYREEE (reference sequence). V trimming: 2 bases; J trimming: 4 bases; junction bases outside the gene matches: 8. CDR3 size: 19 residues.